These T cell receptor beta chains were read from a single sample in a study of cytomegalovirus exposure and HLA in healthy donors. Sequencing was performed with immunoSEQ multiplex PCR; in TCRdb, only in-frame clones are kept and a portion is missing. The data hold 120,000 to 150,000 clones, with nearly 85% observed a single time. The sequenced sample was PBMCs. The receptor set was obtained from a male donor in good health and CMV-seronegative. The CDR3 runs from the conserved cysteine through the conserved F or W.

CDR3 protein: CASRGTGVTEAFF
J gene: TRBJ1-1
V gene: TRBV6-1

CDR3 protein: CASSLTGLVPEAFF
J gene: TRBJ1-1
V gene: TRBV4-2

CDR3 protein: CASLMRTSGRDWYEQYF
J gene: TRBJ2-7
V gene: TRBV19

CDR3 protein: CASSESGGPSSQPQHF
J gene: TRBJ1-5
V gene: TRBV6-1

CDR3 protein: CAWSVAGQNEQYF
J gene: TRBJ2-7
V gene: TRBV30

CDR3 protein: CASSPVVGPTDTQYF
J gene: TRBJ2-3
V gene: TRBV6-5

CDR3 protein: CASTHLGATMGTEAFF
J gene: TRBJ1-1
V gene: TRBV19

CDR3 protein: CASSAWTSGWKQETQYF
J gene: TRBJ2-5
V gene: TRBV7-2

CDR3 protein: CASSLGTANSPLHF
J gene: TRBJ1-6
V gene: TRBV27

CDR3 protein: CASSLAGTTQGIF
J gene: TRBJ2-7
V gene: TRBV7-9

CDR3 protein: CASSVGGGAKDTQYF
J gene: TRBJ2-3
V gene: TRBV9

CDR3 protein: CASRDIHYEQYF
J gene: TRBJ2-7
V gene: TRBV27

CDR3 protein: CASSLRQVPYEQYF
J gene: TRBJ2-7
V gene: TRBV27

CDR3 protein: CASSFRLRDRAKEGANVLTF
J gene: TRBJ2-6
V gene: TRBV27

CDR3 protein: CATSRGGSETQYF
J gene: TRBJ2-5
V gene: TRBV15

CDR3 protein: CASSSTYRGIGFSHAKNIQYF
J gene: TRBJ2-4
V gene: TRBV5-1

CDR3 protein: CASSLLVYNEQFF
J gene: TRBJ2-1
V gene: TRBV28

CDR3 protein: CASSLGSGISYNEQFF
J gene: TRBJ2-1
V gene: TRBV7-6

CDR3 protein: CSSSPTPYEQYF
J gene: TRBJ2-7
V gene: TRBV7-9

CDR3 protein: CASSPRRTGGSYEQYF
J gene: TRBJ2-7
V gene: TRBV18

CDR3 protein: CASTKTGNYGYTF
J gene: TRBJ1-2
V gene: TRBV25-1

CDR3 protein: CASSLGHGAGANVLTF
J gene: TRBJ2-6
V gene: TRBV7-2

CDR3 protein: CASSSGQGAIQPQHF
J gene: TRBJ1-5
V gene: TRBV27

CDR3 protein: CASRRQDFNSPLHF
J gene: TRBJ1-6
V gene: TRBV6-1

CDR3 protein: CASSEQGTRSNYGYTF
J gene: TRBJ1-2
V gene: TRBV19

CDR3 protein: CASGTSYNEQFF
J gene: TRBJ2-1
V gene: TRBV7-6

CDR3 protein: CASSVGSGQGSGYEQYF
J gene: TRBJ2-7
V gene: TRBV9

CDR3 protein: CASSYSTGGSEKLFF
J gene: TRBJ1-4
V gene: TRBV6-5

CDR3 protein: CSATDRAYEQYF
J gene: TRBJ2-7
V gene: TRBV29-1

CDR3 protein: CASGGAGGLSDTQYF
J gene: TRBJ2-3
V gene: TRBV6-6

CDR3 protein: CASSSSVGGGNQPQHF
J gene: TRBJ1-5
V gene: TRBV5-5

CDR3 protein: CSAKGTGLDQPQHF
J gene: TRBJ1-5
V gene: TRBV29-1

CDR3 protein: CASSLSGGASTGELFF
J gene: TRBJ2-2
V gene: TRBV7-6

CDR3 protein: CASSLSLWDSIENIQYF
J gene: TRBJ2-4
V gene: TRBV28

CDR3 protein: CASSISVANEQFF
J gene: TRBJ2-1
V gene: TRBV19

CDR3 protein: CASSIGQGDTIYF
J gene: TRBJ1-3
V gene: TRBV19

CDR3 protein: CASSRGTGLSYNEQFF
J gene: TRBJ2-1
V gene: TRBV18

CDR3 protein: CATSTATTENTEAFF
J gene: TRBJ1-1
V gene: TRBV15

CDR3 protein: CATKGGGHEETQYF
J gene: TRBJ2-5
V gene: TRBV28

CDR3 protein: CASRGQGGVYTGELFF
J gene: TRBJ2-2
V gene: TRBV7-2

CDR3 protein: CASSLGWQGNYEQYF
J gene: TRBJ2-7
V gene: TRBV11-2

CDR3 protein: CASSKGQGLNQPQHF
J gene: TRBJ1-5
V gene: TRBV27

CDR3 protein: CASSFSFSDRVRYEQYF
J gene: TRBJ2-7
V gene: TRBV28

CDR3 protein: CASSLAAQGSTEAFF
J gene: TRBJ1-1
V gene: TRBV7-2

CDR3 protein: CASSQDGEGAYGYTF
J gene: TRBJ1-2
V gene: TRBV4-3

CDR3 protein: CAGSRGGTTDTQYF
J gene: TRBJ2-3
V gene: TRBV13

CDR3 protein: CASSYSDRGNEQFF
J gene: TRBJ2-1
V gene: TRBV6-5

CDR3 protein: CASGAGNYGYTF
J gene: TRBJ1-2
V gene: TRBV5-5

CDR3 protein: CASSQRTSGIENNEQFF
J gene: TRBJ2-1
V gene: TRBV7-8

CDR3 protein: CASSFGGPNTEAFF
J gene: TRBJ1-1
V gene: TRBV7-3

CDR3 protein: CASSSPKDRATEAFF
J gene: TRBJ1-1
V gene: TRBV6-5

CDR3 protein: CATTYGHHTEAFF
J gene: TRBJ1-1
V gene: TRBV19

CDR3 protein: CASSVTVPGLAGGPVSGELFF
J gene: TRBJ2-2
V gene: TRBV9

CDR3 protein: CASSEHVGGEEAFF
J gene: TRBJ1-1
V gene: TRBV28

CDR3 protein: CASSQAGTSGYEQYF
J gene: TRBJ2-7
V gene: TRBV4-2

CDR3 protein: CASSIDRSAGDLPGNSPLHF
J gene: TRBJ1-6
V gene: TRBV19